Below are 27 T cell receptor beta chains sequenced from a single sample in a study of cytotoxic CD8 clonotypes in ibrutinib-treated CLL. The data were produced by immunoSEQ multiplex PCR, yet TCRdb's version contains in-frame clones alone and is incomplete. Among 97,000 or so clones listed, around 80% were seen once. Sample: PBMCs, taken after 12 months of ibrutinib treatment. The receptors derive from a human donor with chronic lymphocytic leukemia.

The sample holds one count of this clone. The chain uses TRBV7-2 and TRBJ2-1; either TRBD1 or TRBD2 may fit D (5 bases each). CDR1 is SGHTA and CDR2 is FQGNSA in the germline V gene. The CDR3 loop spans 16 amino acids. Trimming took 5 bases from V and 10 from J, leaving 24 bases between them. This chain's CDR3 is CASSPPRDPTKREQFF. CDR3 bases: TGTGCCAGCAGCCCCCCTAGGGACCCCACGAAGAGAGAGCAGTTCTTC.

Comment on this clone: A much larger clone differs by one base, so this may be a read error. Other DNA sequences from this sample encode an identical CDR3 as well. The chain combines TRBV29-1 with TRBJ1-1; tentative D call: TRBD1 (6 bases). Germline CDR1 reads SQVTM; CDR2 reads ANQGSEA. There are 12 residues in the CDR3. CDR3 loop: CSAKGGDTEAFF. In DNA, the CDR3 is TGCAGCGCCAAGGGAGGGGACACTGAAGCTTTTTTT.

In its sample, this clone was seen once. This chain uses TRBV11-2 with TRBJ1-1; D gene unclear. Germline-derived CDR1 and CDR2 are SGHAT and FQNNGV. V was pared by 5 bases and J by 1 base, with 5 bases between. The CDR3 contains 12 residues. CDR3 sequence (DNA): TGTGCCAGCAGCCGACAGAACACTGAAGCTTTCTTT. Translating gives CASSRQNTEAFF. The full variable domain, rest sourced from reference TRBV11-2 and TRBJ1-1, is EAGVAQSPRYKIIEKRQSVAFWCNPISGHATLYWYQQILGQGPKLLIQFQNNGVVDDSQLPKDRFSAERLKGVDSTLKIQPAKLEDSAVYLCASSRQNTEAFFGQGTRLTVV.

The chain is built from TRBV5-6 and TRBJ2-2, with unresolved D. The germline CDR1 and CDR2 sequences are SGHDT and YYEEEE. The length of the CDR3 is 18 residues. V was pared by 1 base and J by 0 bases, with 16 bases between. The CDR3 loop reads CASSLQERVASNTGELFF. The DNA of the CDR3 is TGTGCCAGCAGCTTGCAAGAAAGGGTTGCTTCGAACACCGGGGAGCTGTTTTTT.

This clone occurred a few times. V and J are TRBV12-5 and TRBJ2-7; no clear D gene. The germline gives CDR1 LGHNT, CDR2 FRNRAP. CDR3 length: 11 amino acids. V lost 2 bases, J lost 2 bases, and 1 base lay in between. The CDR3 nucleotides read TGTGCTAGTGGTTTGACCTACGAGCAGTACTTC. As protein: CASGLTYEQYF.

The genes are TRBV10-2 and TRBJ2-2; D might be TRBD2 (6 bases). CDR1 is WSHSY and CDR2 is SAAADI in the germline V gene. The CDR3 runs 14 residues. Trimming pared 8 bases from V and 1 base from J, leaving 11 bases between. CDR3 bases: TGCGCCAGCGGTTTGCGGGGGAACACCGGGGAGCTGTTTTTT. Translation gives CASGLRGNTGELFF.

In its sample, this clone was seen a few times. The chain couples TRBV6-5 to TRBJ1-1; a possible D gene is TRBD1 (6 bases). The CDR3 is 15 amino acids. Trimming took off 2 bases at V and 0 bases at J, with 10 bases between the two ends. Germline-derived CDR1 and CDR2 are MNHEY and SVGAGI. For the CDR3, the DNA is TGTGCCAGCAGTTACGGAACAGGGATGAACACTGAAGCTTTCTTT. Its protein product is CASSYGTGMNTEAFF.

This clone has just a few counts. Other nucleotide sequences in the sample specify the same CDR3. The chain carries TRBV18 and TRBJ1-1; the D is unclear. V lost 0 bases to trimming and J lost 4 bases, with 9 bases between them. CDR3 size: 14 residues. Per germline, CDR1 KGHSH and CDR2 LQKENI. The CDR3 coding sequence is TGTGCCAGCTCACCACCCTCCGGGTCCACTGAAGCTTTCTTT. Translation: CASSPPSGSTEAFF.

The V call is TRBV28, the J call TRBJ2-7, with 9 positions matching TRBD1. This CDR3 comprises 14 residues. V lost 4 bases and J lost 2; bases outside the gene matches: 3. Germline CDR1 reads MDHEN; CDR2 reads SYDVKM. DNA of the CDR3: TGTGCCAGCAGTTGGACAGGGGTCCCCTACGAGCAGTACTTC. Translating gives CASSWTGVPYEQYF.

This clone has more than one count but fewer than ten. The chain joins TRBV7-2 to TRBJ1-2; 12 positions agree with TRBD1. Germline V gene data show CDR1 as SGHTA and CDR2 as FQGNSA. Trimming removed 1 base from V and 8 bases from J; junction bases left unmatched: 5. This CDR3 has 15 amino acids. DNA of the CDR3: TGTGCCAGCAGCTTAGGGGACAGGGGGCTTGTCGGCTACACCTTC. Translation gives CASSLGDRGLVGYTF.

This clone was detected a few times. The chain recombines TRBV7-9 with TRBJ1-2; no reliable D call. Trimming took off 1 base at V and 7 bases at J, with 13 bases between the two ends. The CDR3 totals 14 residues. Germline V CDR1 and CDR2: SEHNR, FQNEAQ (reference sequence). The CDR3 reads CASSLEAGSSGYTF. CDR3 DNA: TGTGCCAGCAGCTTAGAGGCAGGAAGTTCTGGCTACACCTTC.

J is TRBJ1-4 and V is TRBV18, with D unclear. Germline V lookup: CDR1 KGHSH, CDR2 LQKENI. V dropped 2 bases and J dropped 4 bases, with 11 bases sitting between them. The CDR3 runs 15 residues. This CDR3 is CASSPREMGNEKLFF. CDR3 DNA sequence: TGTGCCAGCTCACCAAGGGAGATGGGTAATGAAAAACTGTTTTTT.

On this clone: Distinct nucleotide sequences in the sample also encode this CDR3. The V call is TRBV10-1, the J call TRBJ2-2, with unresolved D. Germline V lookup: CDR1 WNHNN, CDR2 SYGVQD (reference sequence). Trimming removed 6 bases from V and 6 bases from J, with 8 bases in between. The CDR3 loop spans 12 amino acids. CDR3 sequence (DNA): TGCGCCAGCAGGGAAGAGGCCGGGGAGCTGTTTTTT. Translated: CASREEAGELFF.

The rearrangement joins TRBV9 to TRBJ1-1, with D unresolved. Per germline, CDR1 SGDLS and CDR2 YYNGEE. CDR3 length: 14 residues. Trimming cost V 0 bases and J 0 bases, with 6 bases left between them. The CDR3 DNA is TGTGCCAGCAGCGTAGCCAGCTTGAACACTGAAGCTTTCTTT. This gives the protein CASSVASLNTEAFF. Complete variable domain (other parts from reference TRBV9 and TRBJ1-1): DSGVTQTPKHLITATGQRVTLRCSPRSGDLSVYWYQQSLDQGLQFLIQYYNGEERAKGNILERFSAQQFPDLHSELNLSSLELGDSALYFCASSVASLNTEAFFGQGTRLTVV.

V gene TRBV30 combines with J gene TRBJ1-6; D remains unclear. The V end lost 4 bases, the J end lost 9 bases, and 13 bases lay between the germline ends. Germline values: CDR1 GTSNPN, CDR2 SVGIG (reference sequence). The CDR3 contains 13 residues. The CDR3 spells CAWKGALSSPLHF. The CDR3 nucleotides are TGTGCCTGGAAGGGAGCTTTGAGTTCACCCCTCCACTTT.

The V and J genes are TRBV19 and TRBJ2-7; 10 nucleotides match TRBD1. Looked up from germline, CDR1 is LNHDA and CDR2 is SQIVND (reference sequence). Trimming removed 5 bases from V and 3 bases from J; junction bases left unmatched: 10. The CDR3 has 16 residues. The CDR3 is CASSPTSGTGVYEQYF. CDR3 nucleotides: TGTGCCAGTAGTCCGACTTCCGGGACAGGGGTCTACGAGCAGTACTTC.

The table lists this clone with a few counts. The chain has TRBV5-1 and TRBJ1-1; D possibly corresponds to TRBD1 (5 bases). The V end was cut by 6 bases, the J end by 0 bases, with 9 bases between. The CDR3 loop spans 13 amino acids. Germline CDR1 reads SGHRS; CDR2 reads YFSETQ. CDR3 in amino acids: CASMGEMNTEAFF. The CDR3, as DNA: TGCGCCAGCATGGGGGAAATGAACACTGAAGCTTTCTTT.

This sequence joins TRBV19 and TRBJ1-3; D might be TRBD1 (5 bases). The ends were cut back, 2 bases at V and 0 bases at J, with 14 bases in the middle. CDR1 and CDR2 from the germline V gene are LNHDA and SQIVND (reference sequence). The CDR3 runs to 17 residues. CDR3 region: CASSILGRKDSGNTIYF. The CDR3 nucleotides read TGTGCCAGTAGTATACTGGGACGCAAAGACTCTGGAAACACCATATATTTT.

This clone has just a few counts. The CDR3 coding sequence is TGCAGCGTTGAGGACCGGACAGGGTATGGCTACACCTTC. This gives the protein CSVEDRTGYGYTF. This sequence joins TRBV29-1 and TRBJ1-2; TRBD1 matches at 8 bases. The CDR3 has 13 residues. Germline assignment: CDR1 SQVTM and CDR2 ANQGSEA. The J segment lost 5 bases and the V segment lost 3 bases, leaving 5 bases of the junction unmatched.

V usage is TRBV29-1 and J usage is TRBJ2-3, with D possibly matching TRBD1 (5 bases). Germline CDR1 reads SQVTM; CDR2 reads ANQGSEA. Trimming removed 4 bases at V and 1 base at J, with 12 bases between. The CDR3 runs 14 residues. The CDR3 here is CSVAPLTGTDTQYF. CDR3 DNA: TGCAGCGTTGCCCCTTTGACAGGCACAGATACGCAGTATTTT.

The rearrangement uses TRBV9 and TRBJ2-5, with 8 bases identical to TRBD1. CDR3 size: 18 residues. In germline, CDR1 is SGDLS, CDR2 YYNGEE. Germline trimming cut 3 bases from V and 4 bases from J; bases unmatched to any gene: 17. The DNA for the CDR3 is TGTGCCAGCAGCGAGAGACAGGGGTCCTTCGAAGGACGAGAGACCCAGTACTTC. Translated: CASSERQGSFEGRETQYF.

This chain links TRBV7-9 with TRBJ2-4; the D gene is possibly TRBD1 (5 bases). CDR1 and CDR2 (germline): SEHNR, FQNEAQ (reference sequence). Trimming took off 1 base at V and 0 bases at J, with 13 bases between the two ends. CDR3 size: 17 residues. This CDR3 reads CASSLVTASVAKNIQYF. CDR3 sequence (DNA): TGTGCCAGCAGCTTAGTGACAGCCAGCGTAGCCAAAAACATTCAGTACTTC.

The chain is built from TRBV5-1 and TRBJ2-7; TRBD2 aligns across 10 bases. Trimming at V came to 0 bases and at J to 0 bases, leaving 3 bases not matched to a gene. Germline V gene sequence: CDR1 SGHRS, CDR2 YFSETQ. CDR3 length: 16 amino acids. CDR3 sequence (DNA): TGCGCCAGCAGCTTGGGACTAGCGGGCGTCTCCTACGAGCAGTACTTC. Protein sequence: CASSLGLAGVSYEQYF.

The table lists this clone with a few counts. This chain joins TRBV5-3 and TRBJ2-3; D ambiguous. Being an ORF, TRBV5-3 has a function that is uncertain. Trimming took off 4 bases at V and 0 bases at J, with 15 bases between the two ends. This CDR3 region has 16 residues. CDR3 nucleotide sequence: TGTGCCAGAAGCGCCAACTACATCTCTAGCACAGATACGCAGTATTTT. Its translation is CARSANYISSTDTQYF.

The rearrangement uses TRBV7-2 and TRBJ2-2; TRBD2 might be the D (7 bases). Germline CDR1 reads SGHTA; CDR2 reads FQGNSA. With 2 bases removed from V and 6 bases from J, the gap between germline ends came to 13 bases. The CDR3 loop spans 15 amino acids. The CDR3 DNA follows: TGTGCCAGCAGCTTAAGGGGGGGCCGTTCCGGGGAGCTGTTTTTT. It specifies CASSLRGGRSGELFF.

The rearrangement uses TRBV10-1 and TRBJ2-1; maybe TRBD1 (5 bases). From germline, CDR1 is WNHNN and CDR2 SYGVQD (reference sequence). The CDR3 totals 14 residues. Trimming stripped 2 bases from V and 8 bases from J, with 13 bases between. CDR3 region: CASSEGAGWDEQFF. The CDR3 DNA is TGCGCCAGCAGTGAGGGGGCCGGCTGGGATGAGCAGTTCTTC.

As to this clone: Other DNA variants within this sample encode the same CDR3. J is TRBJ1-1 and V is TRBV28, with 7 positions matching TRBD1. The CDR3 consists of 14 residues. Germline CDR1 and CDR2: MDHEN and SYDVKM. Trimming removed 5 bases from V and 5 bases from J; junction bases left unmatched: 8. The CDR3 nucleotides read TGTGCCAGCAGTCCACGGACAGGACGGACTGAAGCTTTCTTT. It encodes CASSPRTGRTEAFF.